Following are 29 T cell receptor beta chains from one sample sequenced in a study of PD-1 blockade in mismatch repair-deficient tumors. Sequencing was performed with immunoSEQ multiplex PCR; in TCRdb, only in-frame clones are kept and a portion is missing. The profile covers some 100,000 clones, with 82% appearing a single time and about 6.3% taken by the ten largest. The source was peripheral blood, collected 30 to 36 weeks after starting pembrolizumab. The origin of the receptors is an adult with mismatch repair-deficient cancer.

This clone was seen a few times. The chain links TRBV18 to TRBJ2-7; 9 bases align to TRBD2. J lost 5 bases, V lost 3 bases, and 11 bases had no gene match. Germline lookup yields CDR1 KGHSH and CDR2 LQKENI. The CDR3 is made up of 16 amino acids. CDR3 nucleotides: TGTGCCAGCTCACCCATAGCGGGAGATTTTGTCCACGAGCAGTACTTC. Translation: CASSPIAGDFVHEQYF.

The chain carries TRBV2 and TRBJ1-4; D is undetermined. There are 10 residues in the CDR3. V shed 6 bases and J shed 7 bases, with 3 bases lying between them. The germline V gene encodes CDR1 SNHLY and CDR2 FYNNEI. CDR3 bases: TGTGCCAGCAGGTTTGAAAAACTGTTTTTT. It encodes CASRFEKLFF.

DNA for the CDR3: TGTGCCAGCAGTATCATCACCACCTACAATGAGCAGTTCTTC. It translates to CASSIITTYNEQFF. The chain links TRBV11-1 to TRBJ2-1; D gene ambiguous. Trimming took off 6 bases at V and 2 bases at J, with 11 bases between the two ends. Germline V gene data show CDR1 as SGHAT and CDR2 as FQDESV (reference sequence). This CDR3 region has 14 residues.

This chain links TRBV2 with TRBJ1-5; TRBD1 is a possible D gene (6 bases). Deletions cut 0 bases from V and 5 bases from J, with 11 bases between. Germline CDR1 reads SNHLY; CDR2 reads FYNNEI. This CDR3 contains 15 residues. The CDR3 nucleotides are TGTGCCAGCAGTGAAGCAGGAGGGGGTGATCAGCCCCAGCATTTT. Protein: CASSEAGGGDQPQHF.

V and J are TRBV6-5 and TRBJ2-7; the D gene is possibly TRBD2 (5 bases). There are 12 residues in the CDR3. V was shortened by 4 bases and J by 4 bases, with 8 bases between the two germline ends. CDR1 and CDR2 from the germline V gene are MNHEY and SVGAGI. CDR3 coding DNA: TGTGCCAGCAGTTTGCCGGGGTACGAGCAGTACTTC. Translated, it gives CASSLPGYEQYF.

The gene calls are TRBV6-1 and TRBJ1-2; tentatively, D is TRBD1 (5 bases). V was shortened by 0 bases and J by 0 bases, with 8 bases between the two germline ends. Per germline, CDR1 MNHNS and CDR2 SASEGT. This CDR3 is built from 15 residues. CDR3 residues: CASSEAGHTNYGYTF. In DNA form, the CDR3 reads TGTGCCAGCAGTGAAGCAGGACATACTAACTATGGCTACACCTTC.

This clone showed up just a few times. The chain combines TRBV7-9 with TRBJ2-3, with a weak D call TRBD1 (6 bases). The ends were cut back, 2 bases at V and 2 bases at J, with 11 bases in the middle. The CDR3 has 15 residues. Per germline, CDR1 SEHNR and CDR2 FQNEAQ (reference sequence). The CDR3 region is CASSLPTGYTDTQYF. DNA of the CDR3: TGTGCCAGCAGCTTACCGACAGGCTACACAGATACGCAGTATTTT.

This clone occurred once. The chain has TRBV27 and TRBJ2-7, with no clear D. This CDR3 comprises 11 residues. The V and J ends lost 1 base and 4 bases respectively, with 2 bases between them. The germline V gene has CDR1 MNHEY and CDR2 SMNVEV (reference sequence). Here the CDR3 DNA reads TGTGCCAGCAGTTTATGGTACGAGCAGTACTTC. Protein product: CASSLWYEQYF.

This sequence joins TRBV15 and TRBJ2-1, with 12 bases that match TRBD2. The CDR3 is 20 amino acids. Germline V gives CDR1 LNHNV, CDR2 YYDKDF (reference sequence). The V segment lost 3 bases and the J segment 0 bases; nucleotides outside the gene matches: 12. This chain's CDR3 is CATSRERLAGDWSSYNEQFF. The DNA of the CDR3 is TGTGCCACCAGCAGGGAACGACTAGCGGGAGATTGGAGCTCCTACAATGAGCAGTTCTTC.

This clone was recorded once. The J gene is TRBJ1-3, the V gene TRBV30; tentative D call: TRBD1 (5 bases). The germline CDR1 and CDR2 sequences are GTSNPN and SVGIG (reference sequence). The CDR3 loop spans 14 amino acids. V lost 4 bases and J lost 1, with 11 bases in between. This chain's CDR3 is CAWTDGASGNTIYF. CDR3 in DNA: TGTGCCTGGACGGATGGGGCGTCTGGAAACACCATATATTTT.

This rearrangement joins TRBV6-5 to TRBJ1-1; D gene unclear. The V gene's germline CDR1 is MNHEY and CDR2 SVGAGI. Between the trimmed V and J ends, which lost 5 bases and 3 bases, there was a span of 13 bases. The CDR3 is 14 residues long. The CDR3 DNA follows: TGTGCCAGCAGTACTCGGACGGTCTACACTGAAGCTTTCTTT. Translating gives CASSTRTVYTEAFF.

This clone came up a few times. This chain links TRBV10-3 with TRBJ1-2, with D uncertain. Germline V gene data show CDR1 as ENHRY and CDR2 as SYGVKD. The CDR3 loop spans 15 amino acids. V shed 4 bases and J shed 4 bases, with 16 bases lying between them. CDR3: CAISADISSGYGYTF. In DNA form, the CDR3 reads TGTGCCATCAGTGCCGACATTTCATCAGGCTATGGCTACACCTTC.

The genes are TRBV6-1 and TRBJ1-1; the D gene is possibly TRBD1 (5 bases). CDR3 length equals 12 residues. V lost 1 base and J 8 bases, leaving 8 bases between the germline ends. The germline CDR1 and CDR2 sequences are MNHNS and SASEGT. This CDR3 is CASSEGGKEAFF. The CDR3 region has the DNA TGTGCCAGCAGTGAAGGGGGGAAAGAAGCTTTCTTT.

The sample holds one count of this clone. The J gene is TRBJ1-4, the V gene TRBV7-2; D ambiguous. Germline V gene lookup returns CDR1 SGHTA and CDR2 FQGNSA. The V end was cut by 5 bases, the J end by 5 bases, with 6 bases between. The CDR3 has 12 amino acids. The CDR3 here is CASSLLNEKLFF. CDR3 DNA sequence: TGTGCCAGCAGCCTACTCAATGAAAAACTGTTTTTT.

DNA for the CDR3: TGTGCCAGTAGTTCAGCCGGGCCAGGTGGCTACACCTTC. Encoded protein: CASSSAGPGGYTF. This chain joins TRBV19 and TRBJ1-2; D gene unclear. The V end lost 5 bases, the J end lost 7 bases, and 14 bases lay between the germline ends. Germline values: CDR1 LNHDA, CDR2 SQIVND (reference sequence). The CDR3 has 13 residues.

The chain employs TRBV11-3 and TRBJ2-2; D ambiguous. This CDR3 is built from 12 residues. Germline V gene sequence: CDR1 SGHNT, CDR2 YENEEA. V gave up 2 bases and J gave up 5 bases, with 3 bases separating them. For the CDR3, the DNA is TGTGCCAGCAGCTTAACGACCGGGGAGCTGTTTTTT. This sequence encodes CASSLTTGELFF.

The chain has TRBV27 and TRBJ2-2, with a weak D call TRBD1 (6 bases). Trimming stripped 5 bases from V and 4 bases from J, with 14 bases between. CDR3 length: 15 amino acids. Germline CDR1 MNHEY, CDR2 SMNVEV (reference sequence). This chain's CDR3 is CASSTRTGLTGELFF. The CDR3 DNA follows: TGTGCCAGCAGTACAAGAACAGGGCTCACCGGGGAGCTGTTTTTT.

This rearrangement joins TRBV6-1 to TRBJ1-1; D gene unclear. From germline, CDR1 is MNHNS and CDR2 SASEGT. The CDR3 is 16 amino acids. The V and J ends lost 2 bases and 1 base respectively, with 14 bases between them. CDR3 sequence: CASSEQPGRGNTEAFF. The CDR3 nucleotides read TGTGCCAGCAGTGAACAGCCGGGCAGAGGGAACACTGAAGCTTTCTTT.

As for this clone: The limits of the CDR3 on the DNA are not certain, so only TCRdb's listed CDR3 is given. The chain joins TRBV27 to TRBJ2-1. CDR1 MNHEY and CDR2 SMNVEV come from the germline V gene (reference sequence). The CDR3 length equals 16 residues, ends included. The CDR3 loop is CASSQLFGPGPNEQFF.

The chain links TRBV6-5 to TRBJ2-2, with D perhaps TRBD1 (6 bases). V shed 0 bases and J shed 6 bases, with 14 bases lying between them. CDR1 is MNHEY and CDR2 is SVGAGI in the germline V gene. CDR3 length: 16 residues. This CDR3 is CASSYSRVGAAGELFF. CDR3 sequence (DNA): TGTGCCAGCAGTTACTCGAGGGTGGGGGCGGCCGGGGAGCTGTTTTTT.

The genes are TRBV9 and TRBJ2-7; D is ambiguous. V shed 0 bases and J shed 2 bases, with 9 bases lying between them. The CDR3 totals 14 residues. Looked up from germline, CDR1 is SGDLS and CDR2 is YYNGEE. The CDR3 nucleotides are TGTGCCAGCAGCGTAGAAGCGAATGCCTACGAGCAGTACTTC. Translation gives CASSVEANAYEQYF.

This clone was observed a single time. Other DNA sequences in this specimen translate into the identical CDR3. The rearrangement joins TRBV18 to TRBJ2-7; 11 nucleotides align to TRBD1. Germline V CDR1 and CDR2: KGHSH, LQKENI. The CDR3 is made up of 14 amino acids. V shed 6 bases, J shed 3 bases, and the junction held 4 bases outside the gene matches. In nucleotides, the CDR3 is TGTGCCAGCTCTCCCGGGACAGGGGGCTACGAGCAGTACTTC. This sequence encodes CASSPGTGGYEQYF. Variable domain in full (rest from reference TRBV18 and TRBJ2-7): NAGVMQNPRHLVRRRGQEARLRCSPMKGHSHVYWYRQLPEEGLKFMVYLQKENIIDESGMPKERFSAEFPKEGPSILRIQQVVRGDSAAYFCASSPGTGGYEQYFGPGTRLTVT.

The rearrangement uses TRBV7-6 and TRBJ2-1, with 8 positions matching TRBD1. There are 14 residues in the CDR3. Trimming cost V 1 base and J 8 bases; bases outside gene matches: 4. The germline gives CDR1 SGHVS, CDR2 FNYEAQ. The CDR3 is CASSLGRGLYEQFF. The CDR3 nucleotides read TGTGCCAGCAGCTTAGGCAGGGGGCTGTATGAGCAGTTCTTC.

The gene calls are TRBV7-9 and TRBJ2-1, with D tentatively TRBD1 (6 bases). This CDR3 region has 15 residues. Germline CDR1 and CDR2: SEHNR and FQNEAQ (reference sequence). V was clipped by 5 bases and J by 3 bases, with 14 bases between them. The CDR3 region has the DNA TGTGCCAGCAGCCTTCTGGCAGGGGTCTACAATGAGCAGTTCTTC. It is translated as CASSLLAGVYNEQFF.

This chain links TRBV6-1 with TRBJ2-4, with a possible D match to TRBD2 (6 bases). The germline V and J ends were trimmed by 3 bases and 1 base, with 19 bases remaining between them. Germline V CDR1 and CDR2: MNHNS, SASEGT. There are 18 residues in the CDR3. CDR3 bases: TGTGCCAGCAGTGATCATGGGGTAGCGGTCCTTGCCAAAAACATTCAGTACTTC. Amino acids: CASSDHGVAVLAKNIQYF.

This clone appeared a few times. The chain recombines TRBV9 with TRBJ2-7, with TRBD2 matching 10 bases. CDR1 SGDLS and CDR2 YYNGEE come from the germline V gene. This CDR3 has 14 amino acids. V was clipped by 3 bases and J by 4 bases; unmatched bases: 4. CDR3 loop: CASSAGLAAYEQYF. In DNA form, the CDR3 reads TGTGCCAGCAGCGCTGGACTAGCGGCATACGAGCAGTACTTC.

The chain employs TRBV27 and TRBJ2-7; possibly TRBD1 or TRBD2 for D (6 bases each). Trimming removed 6 bases from V and 10 bases from J, with 22 bases in between. The CDR3 extends over 14 amino acids. The germline V gene encodes CDR1 MNHEY and CDR2 SMNVEV (reference sequence). CDR3 in DNA: TGTGCCAGCAGAAACAGGGACTTTCGAAGCCTACAGTACTTC. As protein: CASRNRDFRSLQYF.

This clone came up a few times. The genes are TRBV6-1 and TRBJ1-1; weak D call: TRBD1 (5 bases). Trimming took off 6 bases at V and 6 bases at J, with 17 bases between the two ends. The CDR3 runs 14 residues. The V gene's germline CDR1 is MNHNS and CDR2 SASEGT. The CDR3 DNA sequence: TGTGCCAGCAGCGCGATTTTGGGGACCGCTGAAGCTTTCTTT. This sequence encodes CASSAILGTAEAFF.

This chain connects TRBV7-9 to TRBJ2-2, with D perhaps matching TRBD2 (6 bases). V lost 6 bases, J lost 2 bases, and 13 bases lay in between. Germline CDR1 reads SEHNR; CDR2 reads FQNEAQ (reference sequence). The CDR3 spans 15 residues. The chain's CDR3 is CASRPAGRNTGELFF. The DNA for the CDR3 is TGTGCCAGCAGACCAGCGGGCCGTAACACCGGGGAGCTGTTTTTT.